A single sample gave rise to the 24 T cell receptor beta chains below, sequenced in a study of blood T cell repertoires in COVID-19 (dated by TCRdb to between 2020 and 2021). The library was made by the immunoSEQ multiplex PCR assay. The clones in this table, taken by TCRdb from immuneACCESS, are in-frame only. Not every clone is retained; where verified, under half of the shortfall comes from an unresolved V gene, and the cause of the rest is unknown. This sample has about 190,000 clones in its table, and roughly 80% of those were observed once. The top ten clonotypes cover about 7% of the sample. What was sequenced was peripheral blood. The receptors come from a man between 60 and 75 years old with acute or convalescent COVID-19.

The J gene is TRBJ2-1, the V gene TRBV20-1; 9 nucleotides align to TRBD2. Germline V CDR1 and CDR2: DFQATT, SNEGSKA (reference sequence). The CDR3 length is 14 residues. V was clipped by 3 bases and J by 10 bases; unmatched bases: 10. The CDR3 spells CSASQGGRAREQFF. As DNA, the CDR3 is TGCAGTGCTAGTCAGGGCGGGAGGGCCCGCGAGCAGTTCTTC.

This chain connects TRBV3-1 (or the pseudogene TRBV3-2) to TRBJ2-2; 10 nucleotides agree with TRBD1. Germline CDR1 is LGHDT and CDR2 is YNNKEL (reference sequence). The CDR3 covers 16 residues. The V gene end was trimmed by 2 bases and the J gene end by 5 bases; junction bases not matched to a gene: 5. The chain's CDR3 is CASSQTGTGATGELFF. CDR3 bases: TGTGCCAGCAGCCAAACCGGGACAGGGGCTACCGGGGAGCTGTTTTTT.

V gene TRBV29-1 combines with J gene TRBJ1-1, with D uncertain. This CDR3 spans 12 amino acids. V lost 5 bases, J lost 4 bases, and 11 bases lay in between. CDR1 SQVTM and CDR2 ANQGSEA come from the germline V gene. CDR3 nucleotide sequence: TGCAGCGTTAATATGGAGAGCACTGAAGCTTTCTTT. It encodes CSVNMESTEAFF.

The V gene is TRBV11-2, the J gene TRBJ2-5; 14 bases are a match to TRBD2. With V trimmed by 5 bases and J by 2 bases, 7 bases remained unmatched. The CDR3 extends over 17 amino acids. Germline lookup yields CDR1 SGHAT and CDR2 FQNNGV. In DNA form, the CDR3 reads TGTGCCAGCAGCCCCCGGAGACTAGCGGGAGGGCAAGAGACCCAGTACTTC. Its translation: CASSPRRLAGGQETQYF.

The J gene is TRBJ2-5, the V gene TRBV6-1; 8 nucleotides agree with TRBD2. The CDR3 is 16 residues long. Per germline, CDR1 MNHNS and CDR2 SASEGT. V lost 2 bases to trimming and J lost 5 bases; unmatched junction nucleotides: 10. The CDR3 coding sequence is TGTGCCAGCAGTGAATCTGGACTAGCCACCGGGGAGACCCAGTACTTC. It translates to CASSESGLATGETQYF.

The J gene is TRBJ2-2, the V gene TRBV9; 10 nucleotides match TRBD1. Germline CDR1 reads SGDLS; CDR2 reads YYNGEE. V lost 3 bases and J lost 7; bases outside the gene matches: 12. This CDR3 region has 17 residues. This CDR3 reads CASSERPGTGEIGELFF. The CDR3, as DNA: TGTGCCAGCAGCGAGAGGCCCGGGACAGGGGAAATCGGGGAGCTGTTTTTT.

This chain uses TRBV5-1 with TRBJ2-1; D possibly corresponds to TRBD2 (5 bases). Germline V lookup: CDR1 SGHRS, CDR2 YFSETQ. Trimming cost V 2 bases and J 9 bases, with 15 bases left between them. This CDR3 contains 14 residues. The CDR3 sequence is CASSLGRGSGEQFF. The CDR3 DNA is TGCGCCAGCAGCTTAGGTCGAGGGAGCGGTGAGCAGTTCTTC.

The chain joins TRBV10-3 to TRBJ2-3, with D possibly TRBD1 on 5 matching bases. The CDR3 extends over 13 amino acids. From germline, CDR1 is ENHRY and CDR2 SYGVKD. Trimming took off 4 bases at V and 3 bases at J, with 8 bases between the two ends. The CDR3 region is CAISGSGTDTQYF. DNA of the CDR3: TGTGCCATCAGTGGTTCAGGGACAGATACGCAGTATTTT.

The J gene is TRBJ2-3, the V gene TRBV19; D is perhaps TRBD2 (5 bases). CDR1 and CDR2 from the germline V gene are LNHDA and SQIVND (reference sequence). The V end lost 4 bases, the J end lost 1 base, and 15 bases lay between the germline ends. This CDR3 spans 16 amino acids. Here the CDR3 DNA reads TGTGCCAGTAGTAAACAGACTATTCGCGGCACAGATACGCAGTATTTT. The encoded protein is CASSKQTIRGTDTQYF.

V and J are TRBV11-2 and TRBJ2-3, with TRBD2 identical over 11 bases. Germline CDR1 and CDR2: SGHAT and FQNNGV. There are 17 residues in the CDR3. Losses at the gene ends were 8 bases for V and 4 bases for J; bases not matched to a gene: 14. The CDR3 loop is CASRPHATSGSSDTQYF. CDR3 sequence (DNA): TGTGCCAGCCGTCCCCACGCAACTAGCGGGAGTTCAGATACGCAGTATTTT.

The chain couples TRBV5-1 to TRBJ2-5; 7 bases are a match to TRBD2. The germline gives CDR1 SGHRS, CDR2 YFSETQ. This CDR3 is 13 amino acids long. V lost 2 bases and J lost 3; bases outside the gene matches: 1. DNA of the CDR3: TGCGCCAGCAGCTTTGCGGGGGAAGAGACCCAGTACTTC. Residues: CASSFAGEETQYF.

This clone was seen only once. This chain joins TRBV12-3 or TRBV12-4 and TRBJ1-6, with 8 bases that match TRBD1. The CDR3 covers 12 residues. After removal of 6 bases from V and 13 bases from J, the junction contained 5 bases not matched to a gene. The CDR3 nucleotides are TGTGCCAGCAGACCCAACAGGGGGCCCCTCCACTTT. This codes for CASRPNRGPLHF.

The rearrangement links TRBV18 to TRBJ2-2, with 9 bases aligning to TRBD2. The CDR3 length is 16 residues. Germline lookup yields CDR1 KGHSH and CDR2 LQKENI. The V segment lost 2 bases and the J segment 1 base; nucleotides outside the gene matches: 2. The CDR3: CASSPILAGNTGELFF. The CDR3 region has the DNA TGTGCCAGCTCACCAATACTAGCGGGGAACACCGGGGAGCTGTTTTTT.

The chain uses TRBV12-3 or TRBV12-4 and TRBJ1-1; D is possibly TRBD1 (6 bases). CDR3 length: 13 residues. Trimming removed 6 bases at V and 2 bases at J, with 10 bases between. The CDR3 reads CASRYRDNTEAFF. DNA of the CDR3: TGTGCCAGCAGATACAGGGATAACACTGAAGCTTTCTTT.

The J gene is TRBJ2-3, the V gene TRBV5-4; D may be TRBD2 (6 bases). Looked up from germline, CDR1 is SGHNT and CDR2 is YYREEE (reference sequence). This CDR3 has 15 residues. V gave up 2 bases and J gave up 2 bases, with 12 bases separating them. This CDR3 reads CASSFGGKDTDTQYF. The CDR3 DNA is TGTGCCAGCAGCTTTGGCGGGAAGGACACAGATACGCAGTATTTT.

The J gene is TRBJ1-5, the V gene TRBV2; 7 bases map to TRBD1. The CDR3 loop spans 13 amino acids. Germline lookup yields CDR1 SNHLY and CDR2 FYNNEI. Losses at the gene ends were 8 bases for V and 6 bases for J; bases not matched to a gene: 7. The CDR3 DNA reads as TGTGCCAGCGCAAAGGGGGCCGGTCAGCCCCAGCATTTT. Its protein product is CASAKGAGQPQHF. The full variable domain, completed using reference TRBV2 and TRBJ1-5, is EPEVTQTPSHQVTQMGQEVILRCVPISNHLYFYWYRQILGQKVEFLVSFYNNEISEKSEIFDDQFSVERPDGSNFTLKIRSTKLEDSAMYFCASAKGAGQPQHFGDGTRLSIL.

V is TRBV4-2 and J is TRBJ2-7, with 14 bases matching TRBD2. The CDR3 length is 16 residues. The V segment lost 5 bases and the J segment 6 bases; nucleotides outside the gene matches: 9. Germline V gene sequence: CDR1 LGHNA, CDR2 YNFKEQ. The CDR3 sequence is CASSFGGTSGSSEQYF. The CDR3 DNA sequence: TGTGCCAGCAGCTTCGGAGGGACTAGCGGGAGTAGCGAGCAGTACTTC.

This chain links TRBV7-9 with TRBJ2-3, with D unresolved. The V and J ends lost 3 bases and 5 bases respectively, with 3 bases between them. CDR1 SEHNR and CDR2 FQNEAQ come from the germline V gene (reference sequence). The CDR3 runs 11 residues. The CDR3 DNA reads as TGTGCCAGCAGCTTTAAAGATACGCAGTATTTT. Its protein is CASSFKDTQYF.

The chain carries TRBV4-3 and TRBJ2-1, with no clear D. This CDR3 has 16 amino acids. Looked up from germline, CDR1 is LGHNA and CDR2 is YSLEER. Trimming took off 0 bases at V and 3 bases at J, with 12 bases between the two ends. CDR3 in amino acids: CASSQEVAVHYNEQFF. Written as DNA, the CDR3 is TGCGCCAGCAGCCAAGAGGTGGCGGTTCACTACAATGAGCAGTTCTTC.

The rearrangement uses TRBV10-1 and TRBJ2-3; D might be TRBD2 (5 bases). Per germline, CDR1 WNHNN and CDR2 SYGVQD (reference sequence). This CDR3 has 16 residues. The germline V and J ends were trimmed by 3 bases and 1 base, with 14 bases remaining between them. In DNA form, the CDR3 reads TGCGCCAGCAGTGAACCTACTGGACTCCGCACAGATACGCAGTATTTT. Its protein is CASSEPTGLRTDTQYF.

Only one count was recorded for this clone. This chain joins TRBV6-5 and TRBJ1-1, with 8 nucleotides matching TRBD1. The CDR3 sequence is 13 residues long. V was pared by 3 bases and J by 4 bases, with 1 base of the junction left unmatched. Per the germline V gene, CDR1 is MNHEY and CDR2 is SVGAGI. CDR3 in amino acids: CASSYTGGTEAFF. The CDR3 DNA reads TGTGCCAGCAGTTATACAGGGGGCACTGAAGCTTTCTTT.

The chain recombines TRBV24-1 with TRBJ1-5, with TRBD1 identical over 11 bases. Germline loops: CDR1 KGHDR, CDR2 SFDVKD. The CDR3 loop spans 16 amino acids. After removal of 3 bases from V and 7 bases from J, the junction contained 7 bases not matched to a gene. CDR3 bases: TGTGCCACCAGTGATGCGGGACAGGGGGGCGGACAGCCCCAGCATTTT. Protein: CATSDAGQGGGQPQHF.

The V call is TRBV5-1, the J call TRBJ2-7; 11 bases line up with TRBD2. This CDR3 spans 16 amino acids. With 2 bases clipped from V and 3 bases from J, the junction kept 7 bases outside the gene matches. Germline-derived CDR1 and CDR2 are SGHRS and YFSETQ. The CDR3 coding sequence is TGCGCCAGCAGCTTAATTTCCCTAGCGGGGGGCTACGAGCAGTACTTC. Protein sequence: CASSLISLAGGYEQYF.

This chain uses TRBV18 with TRBJ2-7, with D possibly TRBD2 on 6 matching bases. The CDR3 runs to 14 residues. Germline V CDR1 and CDR2: KGHSH, LQKENI. The V end lost 6 bases, the J end lost 6 bases, and 18 bases lay between the germline ends. The CDR3 sequence is CASSAQRQGGEQYF. CDR3 coding DNA: TGTGCCAGCTCGGCCCAGAGGCAGGGAGGCGAGCAGTACTTC.